The rows below give T cell receptor beta chains drawn from one sample of a study of patients and donors after allogeneic stem cell transplantation. TCRdb called the RT-PCR reads again in MiXCR, with one record for every CDR3 protein. The sample shows roughly 880,000 distinct CDR3 sequences, about a sixth of them seen only once. The sequencing input was blood, either unsorted or a sorted T cell fraction (not recorded which). The receptors here all came from a human donor who was either an allogeneic HSCT recipient or a stem cell or donor lymphocyte infusion donor (not recorded which). It is not recorded whose cells these are; they may come from a transplant donor. The CDR3 runs from the conserved cysteine through the conserved F or W. Each record gives: J gene, CDR3 length, D gene, clone size, V gene, CDR3 DNA, CDR3 protein. A D gene is named only where the DNA matches it firmly. Rows may omit the clone size; those that give it use once, few, many or a size class.

J: TRBJ1-1
length: 14
D: .
size: few
V: TRBV25-1
DNA: TGTGCCAGCAGTGAGGCCTGGACCTACACTGAAGCTTTCTTT
CDR3: CASSEAWTYTEAFF

J: TRBJ1-1
length: 17
D: TRBD1
size: few
V: TRBV5-6
DNA: TGTGCCAGCGGGCGGGGTGACAGGGGACGTGGGTACACTGAAGCTTTCTTT
CDR3: CASGRGDRGRGYTEAFF

J: TRBJ2-1
length: 14
D: .
size: few
V: TRBV7-3
DNA: TGTGCCAGCAGCTTTGGACCATACCCCAATGAGCAGTTCTTC
CDR3: CASSFGPYPNEQFF

J: TRBJ1-2
length: 17
D: .
size: few
V: TRBV7-2
DNA: TGTGCCAGCAGCTTATCACCGTTGAGGGGGACTAACTATGGCTACACCTTC
CDR3: CASSLSPLRGTNYGYTF

J: TRBJ2-5
length: 17
D: TRBD1
size: .
V: TRBV7-7
DNA: TGTGCCAGCAGCCTGACAGGGACAGGGGTTGGCCAAGAGACCCAGTACTTC
CDR3: CASSLTGTGVGQETQYF

J: TRBJ1-4
length: 16
D: TRBD1
size: .
V: TRBV12-3/TRBV12-4
DNA: TGTGCCAGCAGTACTGGACAGGGAGGGATCCGTGAAAAACTGTTTTTT
CDR3: CASSTGQGGIREKLFF

J: TRBJ2-5
length: 17
D: .
size: .
V: TRBV11-2
DNA: TGTGCCAGCAGCTTACGAGTGATAGCGAGACAGCAAGAGACCCAGTACTTC
CDR3: CASSLRVIARQQETQYF

J: TRBJ2-4
length: 16
D: .
size: .
V: TRBV6-1
DNA: TGTGCCAGCAGTGAAGTGCCAGGGGTTCCCAAAAACATTCAGTACTTC
CDR3: CASSEVPGVPKNIQYF

J: TRBJ1-4
length: 15
D: .
size: .
V: TRBV4-3
DNA: TGCGCCAGCAGCCAAGATTTCGGAACTAATGAAAAACTGTTTTTT
CDR3: CASSQDFGTNEKLFF

J: TRBJ2-2
length: 16
D: .
size: .
V: TRBV28
DNA: TGTGCCAGCAGTTTTCGGGGCAACGGCCGCATCGGGGAGCTGTTTTTT
CDR3: CASSFRGNGRIGELFF

J: TRBJ2-4
length: 17
D: .
size: few
V: TRBV5-6
DNA: TGTGCCAGCAGCACCACCCCTAGGACCGGGAGTAGCGTCATTCAGTACTTC
CDR3: CASSTTPRTGSSVIQYF

J: TRBJ2-4
length: 12
D: .
size: many
V: TRBV7-2
DNA: TGTGCCAGCAGCTTAGGAGGGGACATTCAGTACTTC
CDR3: CASSLGGDIQYF

J: TRBJ2-2
length: 13
D: .
size: .
V: TRBV19
DNA: TGTGCCAGTAGTGCCGGTAGTCCCGGGGAGCTGTTTTTT
CDR3: CASSAGSPGELFF

J: TRBJ1-1
length: 16
D: TRBD1
size: many
V: TRBV15
DNA: TGTGCCACCAGCAGAGGTACAGGGGGGGTGGACACTGAAGCTTTCTTT
CDR3: CATSRGTGGVDTEAFF

J: TRBJ2-5
length: 14
D: .
size: .
V: TRBV4-3
DNA: TGCGCCAGCAGCCAAGAAGTGAGGCGAGAGACCCAGTACTTC
CDR3: CASSQEVRRETQYF

J: TRBJ1-4
length: 13
D: .
size: .
V: TRBV27
DNA: TGTGCCAGCATGCGGGCGACTACTGAAAAACTGTTTTTT
CDR3: CASMRATTEKLFF

J: TRBJ2-1
length: 16
D: TRBD2
size: few
V: TRBV7-9
DNA: TGTGCCAGCAGCACAAATAGCGGGGGGGCCTACAATGAGCAGTTCTTC
CDR3: CASSTNSGGAYNEQFF

J: TRBJ2-1
length: 12
D: .
size: .
V: TRBV30
DNA: TGTGCCTGGAGTGTTCGGGGCCACGAGCAGTTCTTC
CDR3: CAWSVRGHEQFF

J: TRBJ2-5
length: 16
D: TRBD2
size: many
V: TRBV12-3/TRBV12-4
DNA: TGTGCCAGCAGTCCCGGGACTAGCGGGAGTGAAGAGACCCAGTACTTC
CDR3: CASSPGTSGSEETQYF

J: TRBJ1-3
length: 16
D: .
size: few
V: TRBV4-2
DNA: TGTGCCAGCAGCCAAGATCTAATGACAGGCGGAAACACCATATATTTT
CDR3: CASSQDLMTGGNTIYF

J: TRBJ2-7
length: 14
D: TRBD1
size: .
V: TRBV27
DNA: TGTGCCAGCCGTTATGGACAGGGGAACTACGAGCAGTACTTC
CDR3: CASRYGQGNYEQYF

J: TRBJ2-7
length: 14
D: .
size: .
V: TRBV4-3
DNA: TGCGCCAGCAGCCAAGATGTACTAGCTCGGACGCAGTACTTC
CDR3: CASSQDVLARTQYF

J: TRBJ2-5
length: 15
D: .
size: few
V: TRBV5-5
DNA: TGTGCCAGCAGCTTGGGGACCCTTACAAAGGAGACCCAGTACTTC
CDR3: CASSLGTLTKETQYF

J: TRBJ1-1
length: 14
D: .
size: many
V: TRBV15
DNA: TGTGCCACCAGCACCTCTAGGACGACTCATGAAGCTTTCTTT
CDR3: CATSTSRTTHEAFF

J: TRBJ2-1
length: 13
D: TRBD1
size: many
V: TRBV5-1
DNA: TGCGCCAGCAGCGCCGGACAGGGGGTTGAGCAGTTCTTC
CDR3: CASSAGQGVEQFF

J: TRBJ1-6
length: 15
D: .
size: .
V: TRBV7-2
DNA: TGTGCCAGCAGCCCGGACAGAGACTATAATTCACCCCTCCACTTT
CDR3: CASSPDRDYNSPLHF

J: TRBJ2-2
length: 17
D: .
size: .
V: TRBV20-1
DNA: TGCAGTGCTAGAGATCAACTCGCGGCTACGAACACCGGGGAGCTGTTTTTT
CDR3: CSARDQLAATNTGELFF

J: TRBJ2-3
length: 20
D: TRBD2
size: .
V: TRBV12-3/TRBV12-4
DNA: TGTGCCAGCAGTGTCCCTCGCGGGGGGGACACCCGTGCTAGCACAGATACGCAGTATTTT
CDR3: CASSVPRGGDTRASTDTQYF

J: TRBJ2-7
length: 17
D: .
size: few
V: TRBV14
DNA: TGTGCCAGCAGCCAAGTAAATGACGGGTGGAGCTCCTACGAGCAGTACTTC
CDR3: CASSQVNDGWSSYEQYF

J: TRBJ2-7
length: 15
D: .
size: .
V: TRBV9
DNA: TGTGCCAGCAGCGCCACTACCGGGACGATCTACGAGCAGTACTTC
CDR3: CASSATTGTIYEQYF

J: TRBJ2-5
length: 8
D: .
size: few
V: TRBV7-9
DNA: TGTGCCAGCAGCCAAGAGTACTTC
CDR3: CASSQEYF

J: TRBJ2-3
length: 15
D: .
size: few
V: TRBV10-3
DNA: TGTGCCATCAGTGAGTCGCGGGGTCCGGGAGATACGCAGTATTTT
CDR3: CAISESRGPGDTQYF

J: TRBJ2-5
length: 18
D: TRBD2
size: .
V: TRBV11-2
DNA: TGTGCCAGCAGCCAGACCCGTCTAGCGGGGGGGCTAGGGGAGACCCAGTACTTC
CDR3: CASSQTRLAGGLGETQYF

J: TRBJ2-1
length: 16
D: .
size: few
V: TRBV6-5
DNA: TGTGCCAGCAGTTACTCGAGAGGGGGGTACAACAATGAGCAGTTCTTC
CDR3: CASSYSRGGYNNEQFF

J: TRBJ2-2
length: 16
D: TRBD1
size: few
V: TRBV5-6
DNA: TGTGCCAGCAGCCCGGGGACAGGGATGAGCACCGGGGAGCTGTTTTTT
CDR3: CASSPGTGMSTGELFF

J: TRBJ1-5
length: 13
D: .
size: few
V: TRBV19
DNA: TGTGCCAGTAGTAGTGAAGTCGTCCAGCCCCAGCATTTT
CDR3: CASSSEVVQPQHF

J: TRBJ2-1
length: 16
D: .
size: .
V: TRBV7-2
DNA: TGTGCCAGCAGCCTGGTCGTGGGGGACTCCTACAATGAGCAGTTCTTC
CDR3: CASSLVVGDSYNEQFF

J: TRBJ2-2
length: 14
D: .
size: .
V: TRBV13
DNA: TGTGCCACCGGGATCAGACTTAACACCGGGGAGCTGTTTTTT
CDR3: CATGIRLNTGELFF

J: TRBJ1-1
length: 15
D: .
size: .
V: TRBV18
DNA: TGTGCCAGCTCACCATTCGACAGTGTGAACACTGAAGCTTTCTTT
CDR3: CASSPFDSVNTEAFF

J: TRBJ1-1
length: 16
D: .
size: .
V: TRBV6-2/TRBV6-3
DNA: TGTGCCAGCAGTTATTTCCGGGGGAGTACGAACACTGAAGCTTTCTTT
CDR3: CASSYFRGSTNTEAFF

J: TRBJ2-3
length: 14
D: .
size: .
V: TRBV10-3
DNA: TGTGCCACCGAATCCGGGACACCGAATAATACGCAGTATTTT
CDR3: CATESGTPNNTQYF

J: TRBJ1-1
length: 13
D: TRBD1
size: few
V: TRBV7-9
DNA: TGTGCCAGCAGCCGACTGACAGGGACTGAAGCTTTCTTT
CDR3: CASSRLTGTEAFF

J: TRBJ2-7
length: 14
D: .
size: .
V: TRBV24-1
DNA: TGTGCCACCAGTGATTTGAGCCCCCCCTACGAGCAGTACTTC
CDR3: CATSDLSPPYEQYF

J: TRBJ2-1
length: 14
D: TRBD2
size: few
V: TRBV10-3
DNA: TGTGCCACCGGAACTAGCGGACCCTACAATGAGCAGTTCTTC
CDR3: CATGTSGPYNEQFF

J: TRBJ2-7
length: 15
D: TRBD1
size: .
V: TRBV3-1
DNA: TGTGCCAGCAGCCAATCAATCCGGGACAGCTACGAGCAGTACTTC
CDR3: CASSQSIRDSYEQYF

J: TRBJ2-3
length: 17
D: TRBD2
size: .
V: TRBV2
DNA: TGTGCCAGCCAGGGACTAGCGGGAGGTAGTCTCACAGATACGCAGTATTTT
CDR3: CASQGLAGGSLTDTQYF